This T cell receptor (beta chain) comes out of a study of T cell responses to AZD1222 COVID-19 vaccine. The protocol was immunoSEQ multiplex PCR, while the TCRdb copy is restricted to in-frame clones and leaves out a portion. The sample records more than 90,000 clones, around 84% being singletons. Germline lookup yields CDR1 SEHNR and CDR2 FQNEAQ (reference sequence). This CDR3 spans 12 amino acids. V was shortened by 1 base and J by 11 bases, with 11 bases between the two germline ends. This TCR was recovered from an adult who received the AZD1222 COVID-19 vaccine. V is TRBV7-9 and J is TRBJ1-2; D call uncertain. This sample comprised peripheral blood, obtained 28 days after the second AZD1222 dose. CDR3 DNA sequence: TGTGCCAGCAGCTTAGAAGCCAGGCCATACACCTTC. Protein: CASSLEARPYTF.